This T cell receptor beta chain was profiled in a study of identical twins. Study-wide results and limits: Sharing of beta out-of-frame sequences by twins showed a weaker excess. Alpha sequences that were out-of-frame and twin-shared showed an excess of low generation probability.

With no exceptions, donors were healthy Caucasians. TCRdb re-analysed the 5' RACE reads in MiXCR, keeping a single row per CDR3 protein. The sample lists 200,000 to 250,000 distinct CDR3 sequences; 6% to 9% were seen once. At least ten counts were recorded for this clonotype. Its specificity is unknown. Germline lookup yields CDR1 SGHVT and CDR2 SQSDAQ. V lost 1 base to trimming and J lost 0 bases, with 10 bases between them. This CDR3 comprises 15 residues. The same data also contributed to another study, on yellow fever vaccine responses in identical twins.

The receptor's source is a woman aged 18-29 years in good health. Input material: memory (CD45RO+) T cells sorted from blood. V usage is TRBV7-4 and J usage is TRBJ2-7; D might be TRBD2 (6 bases). CDR3 DNA: TGTGCCAGCAGCTTAGTTCGGGAGAGCTCCTACGAGCAGTACTTC. Translating gives CASSLVRESSYEQYF.